This TCR beta chain was obtained from a study of molecular identifiers for immune sequencing clone quantification. TCRdb reprocessed the PCR reads with MiXCR, giving one entry per CDR3 protein. The sample gives a few hundred thousand distinct CDR3 sequences, about a quarter of which show up once; roughly 0.77% is in the top ten. The V end was cut by 0 bases, the J end by 9 bases, with 15 bases between. CDR1 is LGHNA, CDR2 YSLEER, per germline. CDR3 length equals 15 residues. This clonotype was seen many times. Antigen unknown. Overall study results and limits: Highly expanded clone sizes could be underestimated by identical TCR molecules that share a barcode.

This rearrangement joins TRBV4-3 to TRBJ2-4, with a tentative D call TRBD1 (6 bases). The sample comprised naive CD8+ T cells from blood, with Jurkat cell RNA spiked in. Subset reported: FACS-sorted CD8+CD4-CCR7+CD45RA+ naive T cells. This receptor was obtained from a human donor in good health. Some libraries in this study had Jurkat cell RNA spiked in. DNA of the CDR3: TGCGCCAGCAGCCAAGAGGAGGACGCCAGGGGCATTCAGTACTTC. Encoded protein: CASSQEEDARGIQYF.